Listed below are T cell receptor beta chains from one sample, sequenced in a study of blood T cell repertoires in COVID-19. TCRdb's table, derived via immunoSEQ multiplex PCR, lists solely in-frame clones and lacks some. Here the sample spans roughly 350,000 clones, less than 85% being singletons. The material sequenced was peripheral blood. These TCRs come from a woman aged 18 to 35 with acute or convalescent COVID-19. Each CDR3 is given with its conserved first and last residue. A D gene is named only where the DNA matches it firmly. Some rows have no size entry. The others give once, few or many, or a class for an expanded clone.

v_gene	abundance	d_gene	j_gene	len	CDR3nt	CDR3aa
TRBV7-2	-	TRBD2	TRBJ2-7	16	TGTGCCAGCAGCCTATGGGGACTAGCGGGAGGTTACGAGCAGTACTTC	CASSLWGLAGGYEQYF
TRBV7-2	-	-	TRBJ2-3	15	TGTGCCAGCAGCTTAGAGGGGGTTACGCTAAATACGCAGTATTTT	CASSLEGVTLNTQYF
TRBV28	-	TRBD1	TRBJ2-5	14	TGTGCCAGCAGACCGACAGGGGGTGTGGAGACCCAGTACTTC	CASRPTGGVETQYF
TRBV9	-	-	TRBJ1-2	16	TGTGCCAGCAGCGTCACTTGGAGGGAGCCTGGCTATGGCTACACCTTC	CASSVTWREPGYGYTF
TRBV10-1	-	-	TRBJ1-6	15	TGCGCCAGCAGTGAGTCTGGGGTAGGGGATTCACCCCTCCACTTT	CASSESGVGDSPLHF
TRBV24-1	-	-	TRBJ2-1	14	TGTGCCACCAGTGATTCCCTACTCGTGAATGAGCAGTTCTTC	CATSDSLLVNEQFF
TRBV19	-	TRBD2	TRBJ2-1	13	TGTGCCAGTATTAGGCGGGAGACGAATGAGCAGTTCTTC	CASIRRETNEQFF
TRBV11-2	-	-	TRBJ2-2	16	TGTGCCAGCACCCGCCCGACAAACAAGAACACCGGGGAGCTGTTTTTT	CASTRPTNKNTGELFF
TRBV18	-	TRBD1	TRBJ2-7	16	TGTGCCAGCTCACCATCCTCAGGGGGAAGGGCCTACGAGCAGTACTTC	CASSPSSGGRAYEQYF
TRBV6-5	-	TRBD1	TRBJ1-1	15	TGTGCCAGCAACGTTAACAGGGGAAGAGGGACTGAAGCTTTCTTT	CASNVNRGRGTEAFF
TRBV9	-	-	TRBJ2-1	15	TGTGCCAGCAGCTCGACCGGGACTTCCTACAATGAGCAGTTCTTC	CASSSTGTSYNEQFF
TRBV2	few	TRBD1	TRBJ1-1	18	TGTGCCAGCAGAAAAAGATTCGACAGGGGCCGTATGAACACTGAAGCTTTCTTT	CASRKRFDRGRMNTEAFF
TRBV27	-	-	TRBJ1-5	14	TGTGCCAGCAGTAAACGACAGTACAATCAGCCCCAGCATTTT	CASSKRQYNQPQHF
TRBV25-1	-	TRBD1	TRBJ2-7	15	TGTGCCAGCAGTGATGCCGGGACAGGACCTTACGAGCAGTACTTC	CASSDAGTGPYEQYF
TRBV27	-	TRBD1	TRBJ2-7	12	TGTGCCAGCATTGAAGGGGGCGGAGAGCAGTACTTC	CASIEGGGEQYF
TRBV24-1	-	TRBD1	TRBJ1-1	14	TGTGCCACCAGCCCGGGACAGGGGAACACTGAAGCTTTCTTT	CATSPGQGNTEAFF
TRBV5-8	-	-	TRBJ1-5	15	TGTGCCAGCAGCTTGTTCCGGGGAGACAATCAGCCCCAGCATTTT	CASSLFRGDNQPQHF